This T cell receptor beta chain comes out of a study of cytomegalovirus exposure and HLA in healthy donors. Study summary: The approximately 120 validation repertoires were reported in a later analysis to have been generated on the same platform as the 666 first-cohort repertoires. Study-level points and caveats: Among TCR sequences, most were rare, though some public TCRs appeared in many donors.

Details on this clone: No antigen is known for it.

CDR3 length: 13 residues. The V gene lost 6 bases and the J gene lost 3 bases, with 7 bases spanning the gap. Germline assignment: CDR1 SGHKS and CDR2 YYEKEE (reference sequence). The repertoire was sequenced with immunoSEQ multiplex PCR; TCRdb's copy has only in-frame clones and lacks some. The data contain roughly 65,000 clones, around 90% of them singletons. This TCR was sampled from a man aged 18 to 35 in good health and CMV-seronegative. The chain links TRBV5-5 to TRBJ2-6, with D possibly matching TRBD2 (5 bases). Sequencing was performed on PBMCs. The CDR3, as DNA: TGTGCCAGCACCCGGGGTGGGGCCAACGTCCTGACTTTC. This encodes CASTRGGANVLTF.